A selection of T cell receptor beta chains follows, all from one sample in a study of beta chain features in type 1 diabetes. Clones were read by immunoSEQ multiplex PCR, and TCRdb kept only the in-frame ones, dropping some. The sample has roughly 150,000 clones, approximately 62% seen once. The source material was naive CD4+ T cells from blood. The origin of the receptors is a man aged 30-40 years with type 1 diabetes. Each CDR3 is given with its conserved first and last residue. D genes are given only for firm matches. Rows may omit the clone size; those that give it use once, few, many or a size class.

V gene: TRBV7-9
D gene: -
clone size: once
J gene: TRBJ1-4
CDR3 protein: CASSPPGRSPEEKLFF
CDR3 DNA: TGTGCCAGCAGCCCACCGGGACGAAGCCCAGAGGAAAAACTGTTTTTT

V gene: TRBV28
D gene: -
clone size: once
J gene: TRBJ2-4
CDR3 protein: CASSLTDSAKNIQYF
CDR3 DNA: TGTGCCAGCAGTTTAACAGACTCGGCCAAAAACATTCAGTACTTC

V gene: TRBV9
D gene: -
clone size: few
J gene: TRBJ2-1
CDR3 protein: CASSVGQNYNEQFF
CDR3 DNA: TGTGCCAGCAGCGTGGGACAAAACTACAATGAGCAGTTCTTC

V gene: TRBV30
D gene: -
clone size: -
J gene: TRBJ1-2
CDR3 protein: CAWSSKGGRLGGYTF
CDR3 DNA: TGTGCCTGGAGTTCAAAAGGGGGTAGATTGGGCGGCTACACCTTC

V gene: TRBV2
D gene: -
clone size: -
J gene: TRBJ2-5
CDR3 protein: CASSDALGETQYF
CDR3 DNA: TGTGCCAGCAGTGATGCTCTAGGGGAGACCCAGTACTTC

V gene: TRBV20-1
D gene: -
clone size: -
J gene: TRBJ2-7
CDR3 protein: CSVASPYEQYF
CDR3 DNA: TGCAGTGTGGCTAGCCCCTACGAGCAGTACTTC

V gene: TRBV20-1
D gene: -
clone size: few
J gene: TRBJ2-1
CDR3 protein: CSALVAGQFF
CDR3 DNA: TGCAGTGCTCTAGTTGCCGGGCAGTTCTTC

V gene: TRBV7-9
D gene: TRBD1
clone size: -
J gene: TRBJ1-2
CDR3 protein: CASSLPGQNYGYTF
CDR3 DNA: TGTGCCAGCAGCTTACCGGGACAGAACTATGGCTACACCTTC

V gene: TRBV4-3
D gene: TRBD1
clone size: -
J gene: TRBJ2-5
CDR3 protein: CASSLAGGTQYF
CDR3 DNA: TGCGCCAGCAGCCTAGCAGGGGGTACCCAGTACTTC

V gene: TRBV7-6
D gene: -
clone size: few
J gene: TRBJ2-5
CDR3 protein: CASSFDSQYQETQYF
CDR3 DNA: TGTGCCAGCAGCTTTGACAGCCAGTACCAAGAGACCCAGTACTTC

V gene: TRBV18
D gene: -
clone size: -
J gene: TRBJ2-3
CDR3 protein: CASSPVRVADTQYF
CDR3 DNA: TGTGCCAGCTCACCAGTGAGGGTCGCAGATACGCAGTATTTT

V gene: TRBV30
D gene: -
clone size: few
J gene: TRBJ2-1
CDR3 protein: CAKRRITDTSRSEQFF
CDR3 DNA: TGTGCCAAGAGACGTATTACGGACACTTCGAGGTCTGAGCAGTTCTTC

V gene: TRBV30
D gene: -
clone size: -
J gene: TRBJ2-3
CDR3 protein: CAWSLGYHSTDTQYF
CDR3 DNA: TGTGCCTGGAGTCTCGGCTACCATAGCACAGATACGCAGTATTTT

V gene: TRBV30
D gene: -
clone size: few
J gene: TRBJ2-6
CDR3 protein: CAWSSSPGANVLTF
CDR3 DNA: TGTGCCTGGAGTAGTAGCCCTGGGGCCAACGTCCTGACTTTC

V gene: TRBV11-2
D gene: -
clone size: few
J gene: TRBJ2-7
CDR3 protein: CASSAREPGREQYF
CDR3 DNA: TGTGCCAGCAGCGCCCGGGAGCCGGGGCGCGAGCAGTACTTC

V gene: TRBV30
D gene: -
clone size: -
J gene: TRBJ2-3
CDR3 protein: CAWSVGGKSTDTQYF
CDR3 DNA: TGTGCCTGGAGTGTAGGCGGCAAGAGCACAGATACGCAGTATTTT

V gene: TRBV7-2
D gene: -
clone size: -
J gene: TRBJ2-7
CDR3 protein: CASSLVNYEQYF
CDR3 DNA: TGTGCCAGCAGCTTAGTTAACTACGAGCAGTACTTC

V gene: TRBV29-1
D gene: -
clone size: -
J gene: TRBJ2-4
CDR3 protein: CSVGSRVDIQYF
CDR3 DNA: TGCAGCGTTGGAAGCAGGGTTGACATTCAGTACTTC

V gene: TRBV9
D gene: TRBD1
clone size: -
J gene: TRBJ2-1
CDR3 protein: CASSVIGTGGDNEQFF
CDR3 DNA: TGTGCCAGCAGCGTCATCGGGACAGGGGGTGACAATGAGCAGTTCTTC

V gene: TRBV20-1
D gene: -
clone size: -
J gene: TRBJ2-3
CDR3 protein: CSARTTDTQYF
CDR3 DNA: TGCAGTGCCCGGACCACAGATACGCAGTATTTT

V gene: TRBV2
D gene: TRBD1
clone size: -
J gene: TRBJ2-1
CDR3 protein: CASSLDRGRTVEQFF
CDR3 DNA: TGTGCCAGCAGCCTAGACAGGGGGCGGACAGTTGAGCAGTTCTTC

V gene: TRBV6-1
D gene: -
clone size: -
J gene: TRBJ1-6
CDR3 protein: CASSEFPGRSPLHF
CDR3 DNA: TGTGCCAGCAGTGAATTTCCCGGGCGATCACCCCTCCACTTT